This T cell receptor beta chain was documented in a study of cytomegalovirus exposure and HLA in healthy donors. Study-wide points: Many donors carried some public TCRs, although rarity characterized most TCR sequences. In all likelihood, a cluster of highly shared sequence variants was a sequencing artifact.

A remark on this clone: Its antigen is still unknown.

With 60 Vbeta and 13 Jbeta primers, the PCR was carried out. The method was immunoSEQ multiplex PCR; TCRdb's version includes in-frame clones alone and lacks a portion of them. The repertoire includes 160,000 or so clones, roughly 80% of them detected once, and more than 5.5% sits in the top ten. The CDR3 is made up of 14 amino acids. Germline V lookup: CDR1 MRHNA, CDR2 SNTAGT. Trimming cost V 7 bases and J 1 base; bases outside gene matches: 2. The source material was PBMCs. The chain has TRBV6-4 and TRBJ2-3, with TRBD2 matching over 10 bases. The sequence derives from a man in his forties or fifties in good health and CMV-seronegative. This CDR3 reads CASISGGRTDTQYF. The CDR3 DNA follows: TGTGCCAGCATTAGCGGGGGGCGCACAGATACGCAGTATTTT.